This TCR beta chain was identified in a study of technical replicates of blood from several donors. Data came from immunoSEQ multiplex PCR; TCRdb stores just in-frame clones and leaves some out. The sample lists 84,000 or so clones, around 97% occurring once. The CDR3 has 16 amino acids. The ends lost 2 bases at V and 7 bases at J; junction bases unmatched: 13. Germline V lookup: CDR1 MNHEY, CDR2 SMNVEV (reference sequence). Sequencing was performed on T cells isolated from PBMCs. This receptor was taken from a human donor in good health. V and J are TRBV27 and TRBJ1-2, with TRBD1 matching over 7 bases. CDR3 coding DNA: TGTGCCAGCAGTTTAACTACGCCGACAGGGCGGAGTGGCTACACCTTC. It specifies CASSLTTPTGRSGYTF.